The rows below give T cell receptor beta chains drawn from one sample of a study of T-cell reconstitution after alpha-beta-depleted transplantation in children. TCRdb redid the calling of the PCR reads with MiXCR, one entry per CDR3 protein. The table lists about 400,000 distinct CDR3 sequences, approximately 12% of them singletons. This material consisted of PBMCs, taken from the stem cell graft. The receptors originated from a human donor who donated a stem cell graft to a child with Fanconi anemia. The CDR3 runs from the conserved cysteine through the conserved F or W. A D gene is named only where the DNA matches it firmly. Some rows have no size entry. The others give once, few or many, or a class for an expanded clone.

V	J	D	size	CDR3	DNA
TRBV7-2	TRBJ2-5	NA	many	CASSAQETQYF	TGTGCCAGCAGCGCTCAAGAGACCCAGTACTTC
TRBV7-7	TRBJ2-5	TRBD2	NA	CASSPVSGGGETQYF	TGTGCTAGCAGCCCCGTCTCCGGGGGAGGGGAGACCCAGTACTTC
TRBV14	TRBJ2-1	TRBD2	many	CASSPSGAPGGQFF	TGTGCCAGCAGCCCTAGCGGTGCCCCTGGGGGGCAGTTCTTC
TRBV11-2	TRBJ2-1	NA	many	CASSLSIDEQFF	TGTGCCAGCAGCCTCTCAATTGATGAGCAGTTCTTC
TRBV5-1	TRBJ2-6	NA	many	CASSSGANVLTF	TGCGCCAGCAGCTCTGGGGCCAACGTCCTGACTTTC
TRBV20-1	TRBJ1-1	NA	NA	CSARDLSGARWEAFF	TGCAGTGCTAGAGACCTTTCAGGGGCCCGTTGGGAAGCTTTCTTT
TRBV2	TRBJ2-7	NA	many	CASSEVGSNSFYEQYF	TGTGCCAGCAGTGAAGTAGGCAGCAATTCTTTCTACGAGCAGTACTTC
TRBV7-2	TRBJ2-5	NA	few	CASSLPRPVQETQYF	TGTGCCAGCAGCTTACCAAGACCGGTCCAAGAGACCCAGTACTTC
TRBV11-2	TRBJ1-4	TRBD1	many	CASSPGQGGEKLFF	TGCGCCAGCAGCCCGGGACAGGGAGGCGAAAAACTGTTTTTT
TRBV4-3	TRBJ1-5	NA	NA	CASSQVFSSNQPQHF	TGCGCCAGCAGCCAAGTATTTTCTAGCAATCAGCCCCAGCATTTT
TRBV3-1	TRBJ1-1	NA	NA	CASSQDRGTEAFF	TGTGCCAGCAGCCAAGATCGGGGGACTGAAGCTTTCTTT
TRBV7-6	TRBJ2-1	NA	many	CASSLEASDYNEQFF	TGTGCCAGCAGCTTAGAGGCGTCGGACTACAATGAGCAGTTCTTC
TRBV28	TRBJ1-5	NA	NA	CASSFRRVDSQPQHF	TGTGCCAGCAGTTTCCGCAGGGTCGATAGTCAGCCCCAGCATTTT
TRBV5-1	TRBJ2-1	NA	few	CASSWDANEQFF	TGCGCCAGCAGCTGGGACGCCAATGAGCAGTTCTTC
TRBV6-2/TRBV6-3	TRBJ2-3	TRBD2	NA	CASSYRELAGTDTQYF	TGTGCCAGCAGTTATAGGGAGCTAGCGGGCACAGATACGCAGTATTTT
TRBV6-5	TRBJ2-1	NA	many	CASSYGYHSYNEQFF	TGTGCCAGCAGTTACGGTTATCACTCCTACAATGAGCAGTTCTTC
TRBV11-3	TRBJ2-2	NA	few	CASSLEARGLFGGELFF	TGTGCCAGCAGCTTAGAAGCCAGGGGACTTTTTGGCGGGGAGCTGTTTTTT
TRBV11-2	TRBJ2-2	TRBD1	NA	CASSLLRDSEGTGELFF	TGTGCCAGCAGCTTACTCCGGGACAGTGAGGGCACCGGGGAGCTGTTTTTT
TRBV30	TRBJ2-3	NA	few	CAWSVRLGTDTQYF	TGTGCCTGGAGTGTACGGTTGGGCACAGATACGCAGTATTTT
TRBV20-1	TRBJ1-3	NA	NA	CSASSGETNTIYF	TGCAGTGCCAGTTCCGGAGAGACCAACACCATATATTTT
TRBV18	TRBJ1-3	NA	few	CASSPKLFTPYSGNTIYF	TGTGCCAGCTCACCGAAATTATTCACACCCTACTCTGGAAACACCATATATTTT
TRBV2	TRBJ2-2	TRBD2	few	CASDGLENTGELFF	TGTGCCAGCGATGGACTAGAAAACACCGGGGAGCTGTTTTTT
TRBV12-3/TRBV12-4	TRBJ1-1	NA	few	CASRYGTYNTEAFF	TGTGCCAGCAGGTACGGGACCTACAACACTGAAGCTTTCTTT
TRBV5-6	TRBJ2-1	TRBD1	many	CASSFWTGINEQFF	TGTGCCAGCAGCTTTTGGACAGGGATTAATGAGCAGTTCTTC
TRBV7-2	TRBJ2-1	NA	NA	CASSFQRGSYNEQFF	TGTGCCAGCAGCTTTCAGAGGGGCTCCTACAATGAGCAGTTCTTC
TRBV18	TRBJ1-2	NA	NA	CASSPAGMIVSYGYTF	TGTGCCAGCTCACCGGCGGGCATGATAGTATCCTATGGCTACACCTTC
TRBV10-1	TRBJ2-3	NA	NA	CASSESRPTDTQYF	TGCGCCAGCAGTGAGTCGAGGCCCACAGATACGCAGTATTTT
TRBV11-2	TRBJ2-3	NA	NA	CASSLDGRGPPRGGGTQYF	TGTGCCAGCAGCTTAGATGGCAGGGGGCCTCCTAGGGGGGGTGGTACGCAGTATTTT
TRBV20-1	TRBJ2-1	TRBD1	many	CSARDDRGLYNEQFF	TGCAGTGCTAGAGATGACAGGGGGCTTTACAATGAGCAGTTCTTC
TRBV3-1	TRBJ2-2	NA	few	CASSQYTGWTTGELFF	TGTGCCAGCAGCCAATATACGGGGTGGACGACCGGGGAGCTGTTTTTT
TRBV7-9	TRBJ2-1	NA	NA	CASSLNEDNGNEQFF	TGTGCCAGCAGCTTAAATGAGGACAACGGGAATGAGCAGTTCTTC
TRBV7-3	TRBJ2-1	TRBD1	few	CASSFTTGWEQFF	TGTGCCAGCAGCTTCACGACAGGGTGGGAGCAGTTCTTC
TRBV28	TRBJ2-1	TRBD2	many	CASSFASGGANEQFF	TGTGCCAGCAGTTTTGCTAGCGGGGGGGCCAATGAGCAGTTCTTC
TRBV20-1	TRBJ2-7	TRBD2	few	CSAMSSGSLDYEQYF	TGCAGTGCCATGTCTAGCGGGAGTTTGGACTACGAGCAGTACTTC
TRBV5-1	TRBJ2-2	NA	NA	CASSVNSQDTGELFF	TGCGCCAGCAGCGTTAACAGTCAGGACACCGGGGAGCTGTTTTTT
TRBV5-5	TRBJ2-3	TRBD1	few	CASSRTGTEGTDTQYF	TGTGCCAGCAGCCGGACCGGGACAGAGGGCACAGATACGCAGTATTTT
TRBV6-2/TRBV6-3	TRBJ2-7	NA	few	CASSFRRGINYEQYF	TGTGCCAGCAGTTTTAGACGCGGGATAAACTACGAGCAGTACTTC
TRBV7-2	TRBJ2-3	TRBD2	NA	CASGEGLPSADTQYF	TGTGCCAGTGGGGAGGGACTTCCCTCCGCAGATACGCAGTATTTT
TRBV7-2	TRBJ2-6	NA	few	CASSSRNRHSGANVLTF	TGTGCCAGCAGCTCCCGGAACAGGCACTCTGGGGCCAACGTCCTGACTTTC
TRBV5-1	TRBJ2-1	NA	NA	CASSGRTTSNEQFF	TGCGCCAGCAGCGGGAGGACGACATCCAATGAGCAGTTCTTC
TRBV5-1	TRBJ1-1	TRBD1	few	CASSMLTGGVEAFF	TGCGCCAGCAGCATGTTGACAGGGGGGGTTGAAGCTTTCTTT
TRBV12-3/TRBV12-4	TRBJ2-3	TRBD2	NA	CASASPSGGTDTQYF	TGTGCCAGCGCCTCTCCTAGCGGCGGCACAGATACGCAGTATTTT
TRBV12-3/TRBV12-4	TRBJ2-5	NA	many	CASSFRWPVGTQYF	TGTGCCAGCAGTTTTAGATGGCCGGTCGGGACCCAGTACTTC
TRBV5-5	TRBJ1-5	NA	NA	CASSLVFDQPQHF	TGTGCCAGCAGCTTAGTTTTTGATCAGCCCCAGCATTTT
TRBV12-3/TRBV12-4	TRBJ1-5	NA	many	CASSAGSNQPQHF	TGTGCCAGCAGCGCCGGTAGCAATCAGCCCCAGCATTTT